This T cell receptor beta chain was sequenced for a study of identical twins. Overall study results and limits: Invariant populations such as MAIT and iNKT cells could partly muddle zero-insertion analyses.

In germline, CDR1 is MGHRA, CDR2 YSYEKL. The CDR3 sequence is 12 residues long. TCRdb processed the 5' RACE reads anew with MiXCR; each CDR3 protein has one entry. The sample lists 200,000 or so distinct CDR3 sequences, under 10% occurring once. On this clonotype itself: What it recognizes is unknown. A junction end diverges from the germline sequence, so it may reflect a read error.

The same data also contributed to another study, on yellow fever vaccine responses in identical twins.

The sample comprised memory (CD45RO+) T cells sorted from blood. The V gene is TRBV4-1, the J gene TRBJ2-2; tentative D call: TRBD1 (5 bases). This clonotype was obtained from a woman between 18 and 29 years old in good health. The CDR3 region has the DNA TGTGCCAGCAGCGCAGGGCTCGGGGAGCTGTTTTTT. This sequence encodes CASSAGLGELFF.